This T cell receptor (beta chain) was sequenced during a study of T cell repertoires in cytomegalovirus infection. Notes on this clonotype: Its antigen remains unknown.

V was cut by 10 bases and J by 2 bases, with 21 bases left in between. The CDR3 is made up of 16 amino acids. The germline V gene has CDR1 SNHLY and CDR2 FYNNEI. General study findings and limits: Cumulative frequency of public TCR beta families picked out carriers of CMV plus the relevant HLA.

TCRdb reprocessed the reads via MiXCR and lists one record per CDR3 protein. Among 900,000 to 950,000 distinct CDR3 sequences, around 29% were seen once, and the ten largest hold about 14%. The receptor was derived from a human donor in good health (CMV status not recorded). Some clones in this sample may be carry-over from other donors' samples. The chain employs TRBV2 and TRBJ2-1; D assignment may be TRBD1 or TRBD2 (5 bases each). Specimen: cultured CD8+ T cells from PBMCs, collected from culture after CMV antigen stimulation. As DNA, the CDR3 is TGTGCCACCTCCTATTCGGGACGATTCACCTACAATGAGCAGTTCTTC. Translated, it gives CATSYSGRFTYNEQFF.